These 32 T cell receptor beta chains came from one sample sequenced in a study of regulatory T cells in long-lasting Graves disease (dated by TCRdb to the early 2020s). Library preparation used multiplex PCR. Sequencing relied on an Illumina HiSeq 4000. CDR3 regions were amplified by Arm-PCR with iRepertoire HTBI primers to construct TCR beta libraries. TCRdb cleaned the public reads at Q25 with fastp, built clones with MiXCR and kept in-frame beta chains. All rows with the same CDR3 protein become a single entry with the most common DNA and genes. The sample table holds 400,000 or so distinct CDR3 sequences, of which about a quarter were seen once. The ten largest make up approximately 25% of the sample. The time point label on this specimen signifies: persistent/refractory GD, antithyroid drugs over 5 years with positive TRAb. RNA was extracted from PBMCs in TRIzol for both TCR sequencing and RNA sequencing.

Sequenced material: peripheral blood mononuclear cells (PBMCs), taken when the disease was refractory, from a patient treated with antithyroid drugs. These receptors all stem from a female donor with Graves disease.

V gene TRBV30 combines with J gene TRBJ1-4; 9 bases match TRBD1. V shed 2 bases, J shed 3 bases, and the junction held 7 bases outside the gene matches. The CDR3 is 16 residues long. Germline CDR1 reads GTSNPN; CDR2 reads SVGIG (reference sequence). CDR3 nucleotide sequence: TGTGCCTGGAGTAAACCACAGGGGGCGGCTAATGAAAAACTGTTTTTT. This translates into CAWSKPQGAANEKLFF.

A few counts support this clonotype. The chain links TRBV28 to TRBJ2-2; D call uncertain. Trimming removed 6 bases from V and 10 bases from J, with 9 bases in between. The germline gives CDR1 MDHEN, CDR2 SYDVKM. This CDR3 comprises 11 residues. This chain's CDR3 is CASRSRMELFF. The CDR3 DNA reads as TGTGCCAGCAGGTCCCGGATGGAGCTGTTTTTT.

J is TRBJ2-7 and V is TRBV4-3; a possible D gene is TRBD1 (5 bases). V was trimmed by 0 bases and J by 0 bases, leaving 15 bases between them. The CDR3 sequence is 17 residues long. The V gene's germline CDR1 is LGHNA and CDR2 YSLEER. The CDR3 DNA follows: TGCGCCAGCAGCCAAGATATGGGGCTGCCCAGCTCCTACGAGCAGTACTTC. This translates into CASSQDMGLPSSYEQYF.

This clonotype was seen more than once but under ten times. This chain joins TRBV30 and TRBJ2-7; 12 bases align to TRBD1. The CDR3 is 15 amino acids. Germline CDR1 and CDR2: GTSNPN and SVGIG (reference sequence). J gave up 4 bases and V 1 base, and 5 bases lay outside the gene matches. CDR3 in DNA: TGTGCCTGGAGTGAAGGGACAGGGGGCGAATACGAGCAGTACTTC. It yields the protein CAWSEGTGGEYEQYF.

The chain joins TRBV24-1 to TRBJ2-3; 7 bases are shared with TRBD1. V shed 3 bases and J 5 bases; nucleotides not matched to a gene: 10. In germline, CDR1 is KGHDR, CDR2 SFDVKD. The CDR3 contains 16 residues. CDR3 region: CATSDPRDRALDTQYF. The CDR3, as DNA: TGTGCCACCAGTGATCCCCGGGACAGAGCCTTAGATACGCAGTATTTT.

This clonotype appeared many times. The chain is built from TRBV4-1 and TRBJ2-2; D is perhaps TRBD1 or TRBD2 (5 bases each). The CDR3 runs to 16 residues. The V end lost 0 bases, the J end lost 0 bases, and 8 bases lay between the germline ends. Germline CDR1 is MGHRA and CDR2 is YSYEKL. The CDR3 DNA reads TGCGCCAGCAGCCAAGATGGGACGGCGAACACCGGGGAGCTGTTTTTT. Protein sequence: CASSQDGTANTGELFF.

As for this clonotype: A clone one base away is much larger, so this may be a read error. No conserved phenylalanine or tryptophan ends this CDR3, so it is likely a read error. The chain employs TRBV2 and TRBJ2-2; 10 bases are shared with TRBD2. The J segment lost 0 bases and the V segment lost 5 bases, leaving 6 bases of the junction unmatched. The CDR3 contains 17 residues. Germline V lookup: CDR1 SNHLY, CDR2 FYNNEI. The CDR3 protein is CASSYPLAGSNTGELFS. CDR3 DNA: TGTGCCAGCAGTTACCCACTAGCGGGGTCGAACACCGGGGAGCTGTTTTCT.

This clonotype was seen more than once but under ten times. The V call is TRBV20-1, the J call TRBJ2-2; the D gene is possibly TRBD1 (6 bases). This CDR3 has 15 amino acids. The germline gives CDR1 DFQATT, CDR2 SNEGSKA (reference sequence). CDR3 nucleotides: TGCTCCTGTTTGTTTGGACAGAGGAACACCGGGGAGCTGTTTTTT. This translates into CSCLFGQRNTGELFF.

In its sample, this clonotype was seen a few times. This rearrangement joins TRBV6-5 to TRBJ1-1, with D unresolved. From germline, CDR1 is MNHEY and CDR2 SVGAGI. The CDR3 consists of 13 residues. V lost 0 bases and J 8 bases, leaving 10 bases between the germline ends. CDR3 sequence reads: CASSYSTGYEAFF. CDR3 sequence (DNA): TGTGCCAGCAGTTACTCGACCGGGTACGAAGCTTTCTTT.

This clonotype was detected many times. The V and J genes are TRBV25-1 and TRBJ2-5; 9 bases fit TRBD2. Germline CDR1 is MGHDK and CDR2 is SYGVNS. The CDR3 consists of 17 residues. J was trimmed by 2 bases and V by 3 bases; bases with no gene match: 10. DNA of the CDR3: TGTGCCAGCAGTGAGCTGATCGGACTAGCGTGGCAAGAGACCCAGTACTTC. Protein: CASSELIGLAWQETQYF.

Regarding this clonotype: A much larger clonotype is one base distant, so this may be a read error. The CDR3 DNA sequence: TGTGCCAGCAGATACCCATCCACCGATGGCCACACCTTC. The encoded protein is CASRYPSTDGHTF. V gene TRBV28 combines with J gene TRBJ1-2; D not resolved. Germline V gene lookup returns CDR1 MDHEN and CDR2 SYDVKM. The CDR3 extends over 13 amino acids.

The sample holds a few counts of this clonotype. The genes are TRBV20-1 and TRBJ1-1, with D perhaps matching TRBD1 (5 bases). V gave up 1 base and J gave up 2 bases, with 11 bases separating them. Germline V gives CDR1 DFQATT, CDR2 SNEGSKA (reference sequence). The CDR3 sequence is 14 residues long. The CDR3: CSARVTRGNTEAFF. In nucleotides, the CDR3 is TGCAGTGCTAGAGTAACTAGGGGCAACACTGAAGCTTTCTTT.

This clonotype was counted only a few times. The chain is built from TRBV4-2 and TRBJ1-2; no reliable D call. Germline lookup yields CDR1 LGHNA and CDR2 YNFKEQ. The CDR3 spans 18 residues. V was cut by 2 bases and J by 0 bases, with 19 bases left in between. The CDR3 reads CASSQLNMVGEPNYGYTF. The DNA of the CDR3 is TGTGCCAGCAGCCAACTCAACATGGTGGGAGAGCCTAACTATGGCTACACCTTC.

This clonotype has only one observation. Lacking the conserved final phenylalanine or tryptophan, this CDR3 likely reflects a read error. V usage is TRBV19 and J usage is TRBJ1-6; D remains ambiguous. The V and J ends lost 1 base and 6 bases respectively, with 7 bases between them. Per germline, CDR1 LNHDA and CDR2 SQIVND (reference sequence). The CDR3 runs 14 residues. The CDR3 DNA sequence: TGTGCCAGTAGTATAGTCTACAGTAATTCACCCCTCCACGTT. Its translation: CASSIVYSNSPLHV.

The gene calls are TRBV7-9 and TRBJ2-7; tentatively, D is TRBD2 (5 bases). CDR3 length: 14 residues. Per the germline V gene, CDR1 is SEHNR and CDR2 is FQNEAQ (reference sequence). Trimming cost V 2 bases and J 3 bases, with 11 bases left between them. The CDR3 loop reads CASSLLTSGYEQYF. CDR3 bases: TGTGCCAGCAGCTTACTTACCAGCGGCTACGAGCAGTACTTC.

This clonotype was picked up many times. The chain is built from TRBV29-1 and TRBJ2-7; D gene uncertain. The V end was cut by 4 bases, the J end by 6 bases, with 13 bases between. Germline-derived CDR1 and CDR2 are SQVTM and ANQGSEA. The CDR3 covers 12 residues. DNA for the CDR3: TGCAGCGTTGTAAAGGGTACTGGCGAGCAGTACTTC. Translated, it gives CSVVKGTGEQYF.

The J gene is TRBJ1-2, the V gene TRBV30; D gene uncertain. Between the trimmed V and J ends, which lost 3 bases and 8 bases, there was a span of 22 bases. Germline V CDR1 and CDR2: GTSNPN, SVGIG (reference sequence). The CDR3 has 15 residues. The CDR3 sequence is CAWRAAVGPREGYTF. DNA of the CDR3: TGTGCCTGGAGGGCGGCCGTCGGGCCCCGAGAGGGCTACACCTTC.

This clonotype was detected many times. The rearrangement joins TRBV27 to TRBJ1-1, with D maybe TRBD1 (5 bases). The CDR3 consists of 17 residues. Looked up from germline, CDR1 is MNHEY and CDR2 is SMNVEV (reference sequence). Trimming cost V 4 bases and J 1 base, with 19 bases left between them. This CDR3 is CASSSLGRTYTNTEAFF. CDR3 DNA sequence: TGTGCCAGCAGTTCCCTGGGGCGAACCTATACGAACACTGAAGCTTTCTTT.

In DNA, the CDR3 is TGCAGCGTTGTAGCTGGGACAGCCAATCAGCCCCAGCATTTT. Residues: CSVVAGTANQPQHF. This chain connects TRBV29-1 to TRBJ1-5, with 7 positions matching TRBD1. The J segment lost 3 bases and the V segment lost 4 bases, leaving 6 bases of the junction unmatched. The CDR3 spans 14 residues. The germline V gene encodes CDR1 SQVTM and CDR2 ANQGSEA.

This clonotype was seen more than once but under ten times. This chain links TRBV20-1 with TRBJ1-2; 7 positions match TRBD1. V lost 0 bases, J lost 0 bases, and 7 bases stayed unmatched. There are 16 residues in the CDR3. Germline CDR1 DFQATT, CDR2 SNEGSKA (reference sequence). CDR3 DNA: TGCAGTGCTAGAGATCTGAGACAGGGAGCTAACTATGGCTACACCTTC. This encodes CSARDLRQGANYGYTF.

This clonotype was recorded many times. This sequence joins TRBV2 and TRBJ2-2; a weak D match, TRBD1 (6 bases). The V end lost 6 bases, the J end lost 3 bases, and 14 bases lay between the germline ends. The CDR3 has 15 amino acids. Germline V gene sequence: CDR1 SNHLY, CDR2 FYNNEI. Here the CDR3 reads CASSRWDTYTGELFF. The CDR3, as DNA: TGTGCCAGCAGCAGGTGGGACACTTACACCGGGGAGCTGTTTTTT.

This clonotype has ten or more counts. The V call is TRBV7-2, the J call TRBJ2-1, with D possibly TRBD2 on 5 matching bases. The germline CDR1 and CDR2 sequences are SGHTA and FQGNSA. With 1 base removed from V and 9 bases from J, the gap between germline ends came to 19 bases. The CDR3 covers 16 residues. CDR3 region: CASSLGSGRASIEQFF. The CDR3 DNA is TGTGCCAGCAGCTTAGGGTCTGGAAGGGCTAGCATTGAGCAGTTCTTC.

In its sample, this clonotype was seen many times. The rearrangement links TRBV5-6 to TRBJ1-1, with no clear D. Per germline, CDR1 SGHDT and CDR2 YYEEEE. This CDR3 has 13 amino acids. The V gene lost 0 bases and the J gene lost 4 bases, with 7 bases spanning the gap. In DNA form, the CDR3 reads TGTGCCAGCAGCTTGGCAGATACCACTGAAGCTTTCTTT. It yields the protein CASSLADTTEAFF.

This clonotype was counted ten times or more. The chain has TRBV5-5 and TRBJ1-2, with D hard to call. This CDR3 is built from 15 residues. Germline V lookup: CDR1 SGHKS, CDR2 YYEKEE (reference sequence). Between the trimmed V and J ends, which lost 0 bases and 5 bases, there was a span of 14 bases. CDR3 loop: CASSLVGEMGYGYTF. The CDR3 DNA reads TGTGCCAGCAGCTTGGTTGGAGAAATGGGGTATGGCTACACCTTC.

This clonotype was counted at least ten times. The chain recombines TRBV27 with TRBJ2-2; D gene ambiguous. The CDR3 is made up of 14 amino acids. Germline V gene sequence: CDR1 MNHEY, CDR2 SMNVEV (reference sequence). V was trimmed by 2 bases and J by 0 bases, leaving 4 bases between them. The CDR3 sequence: CASSLIANTGELFF. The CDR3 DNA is TGTGCCAGCAGTTTAATTGCGAACACCGGGGAGCTGTTTTTT.

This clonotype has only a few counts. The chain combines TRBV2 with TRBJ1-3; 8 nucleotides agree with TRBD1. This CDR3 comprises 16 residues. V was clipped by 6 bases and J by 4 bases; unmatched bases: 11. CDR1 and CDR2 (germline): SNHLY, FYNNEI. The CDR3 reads CASRNPDRAAGNTIYF. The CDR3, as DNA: TGTGCCAGCAGGAACCCGGACAGGGCGGCGGGAAACACCATATATTTT.

The CDR3 reads CASSLLGGASSYNEQFF. For the CDR3, the DNA is TGTGCCAGCAGTTTATTGGGCGGGGCGAGCTCCTACAATGAGCAGTTCTTC. The rearrangement uses TRBV28 and TRBJ2-1; possible D gene TRBD2, 6 bases. The CDR3 length is 17 residues. Germline CDR1 and CDR2: MDHEN and SYDVKM. The V end was cut by 1 base, the J end by 0 bases, with 13 bases between.

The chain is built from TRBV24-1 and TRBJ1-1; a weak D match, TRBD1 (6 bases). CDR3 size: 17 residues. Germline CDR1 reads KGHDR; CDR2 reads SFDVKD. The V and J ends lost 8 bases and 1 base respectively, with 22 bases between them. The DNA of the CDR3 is TGTGCCACCAAAAACATCAGGGGTAGGTTGTGGAACACTGAAGCTTTCTTT. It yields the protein CATKNIRGRLWNTEAFF.

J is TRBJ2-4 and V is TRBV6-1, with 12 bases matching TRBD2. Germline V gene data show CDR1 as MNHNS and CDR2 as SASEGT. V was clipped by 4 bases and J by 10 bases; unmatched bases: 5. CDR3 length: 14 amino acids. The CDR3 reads CASSGRTSGTIQYF. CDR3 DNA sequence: TGTGCCAGCAGTGGAAGGACTAGCGGGACTATTCAGTACTTC.

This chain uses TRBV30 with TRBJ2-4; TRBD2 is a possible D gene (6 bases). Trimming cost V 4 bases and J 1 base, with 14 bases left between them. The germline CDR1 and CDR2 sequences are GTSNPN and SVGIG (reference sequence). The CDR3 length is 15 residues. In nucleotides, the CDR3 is TGTGCCTGGACTCCAAGTGGGGGGGCCAAAAACATTCAGTACTTC. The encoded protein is CAWTPSGGAKNIQYF.

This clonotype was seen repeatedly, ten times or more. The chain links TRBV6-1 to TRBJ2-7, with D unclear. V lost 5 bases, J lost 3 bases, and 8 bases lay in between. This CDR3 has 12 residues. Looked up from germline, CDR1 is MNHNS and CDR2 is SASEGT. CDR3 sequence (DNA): TGTGCCAGCAGTATCACTCTCTACGAGCAGTACTTC. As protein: CASSITLYEQYF.

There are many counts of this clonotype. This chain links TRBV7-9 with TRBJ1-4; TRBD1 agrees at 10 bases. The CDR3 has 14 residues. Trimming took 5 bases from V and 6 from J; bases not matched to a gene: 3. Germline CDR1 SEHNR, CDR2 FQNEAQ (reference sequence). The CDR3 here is CASSHGTGDEKLFF. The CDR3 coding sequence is TGTGCCAGCAGCCACGGGACAGGGGATGAAAAACTGTTTTTT.